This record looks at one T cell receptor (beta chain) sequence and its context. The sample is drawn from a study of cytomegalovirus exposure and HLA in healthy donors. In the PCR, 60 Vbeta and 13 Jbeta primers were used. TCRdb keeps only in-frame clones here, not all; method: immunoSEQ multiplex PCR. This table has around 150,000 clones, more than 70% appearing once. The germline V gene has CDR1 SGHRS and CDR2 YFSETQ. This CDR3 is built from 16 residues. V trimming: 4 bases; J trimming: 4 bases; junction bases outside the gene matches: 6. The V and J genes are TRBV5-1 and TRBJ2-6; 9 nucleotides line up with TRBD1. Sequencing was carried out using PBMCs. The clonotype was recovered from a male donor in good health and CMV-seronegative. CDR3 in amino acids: CASSATGGRGANVLTF. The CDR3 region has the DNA TGCGCCAGCAGCGCGACAGGGGGGCGCGGGGCCAACGTCCTGACTTTC. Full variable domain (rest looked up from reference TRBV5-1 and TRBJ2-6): KAGVTQTPRYLIKTRGQQVTLSCSPISGHRSVSWYQQTPGQGLQFLFEYFSETQRNKGNFPGRFSGRQFSNSRSEMNVSTLELGDSALYLCASSATGGRGANVLTFGAGSRLTVL.